Each of the 10 T cell receptor beta chains below was sequenced from the same sample in a study of cytomegalovirus exposure and HLA in healthy donors. 13 Jbeta primers and 60 Vbeta primers were used for the PCR. TCRdb's copy holds only in-frame clones and misses some; the assay was immunoSEQ multiplex PCR. The sample contains roughly 140,000 clones, roughly 84% of which appear only once. The sample consisted of PBMCs. Receptors originate from a woman younger than 35 in good health and CMV-seronegative.

This clone was counted only a few times. The same CDR3 also results from other DNA sequences found in this sample. The chain recombines TRBV5-1 with TRBJ2-5; D unclear. CDR1 is SGHRS and CDR2 is YFSETQ in the germline V gene. With 5 bases removed from V and 2 bases from J, the gap between germline ends came to 4 bases. This CDR3 has 11 amino acids. The CDR3 region has the DNA TGCGCCAGCAGTCTACAAGAGACCCAGTACTTC. This codes for CASSLQETQYF.

J is TRBJ1-4 and V is TRBV6-1; 7 nucleotides match TRBD1. Germline CDR1 is MNHNS and CDR2 is SASEGT. With 5 bases clipped from V and 2 bases from J, the junction kept 5 bases outside the gene matches. The CDR3 totals 15 residues. CDR3 sequence reads: CASSWEQGTNEKLFF. The CDR3 nucleotides are TGTGCCAGCAGTTGGGAACAGGGGACTAATGAAAAACTGTTTTTT.

The chain is built from TRBV18 and TRBJ1-3, with 8 bases matching TRBD1. The CDR3 is made up of 16 amino acids. The junction had 5 bases not matched to a gene; V was cut back by 4 bases and J by 0 bases. Germline CDR1 reads KGHSH; CDR2 reads LQKENI. The CDR3 sequence: CASSQSGTGSGNTIYF. The CDR3 DNA sequence: TGTGCCAGCTCACAGTCCGGGACAGGCTCTGGAAACACCATATATTTT.

This clone appeared a few times. The chain's CDR3 is CASSGQLQETQYF. The CDR3 coding sequence is TGTGCCAGCTCCGGACAGCTCCAAGAGACCCAGTACTTC. The J gene is TRBJ2-5, the V gene TRBV7-6; TRBD1 might be the D (6 bases). The germline gives CDR1 SGHVS, CDR2 FNYEAQ. Trimming took off 8 bases at V and 1 base at J, with 11 bases between the two ends. The CDR3 has 13 amino acids.

This rearrangement joins TRBV25-1 to TRBJ2-2; 7 nucleotides line up with TRBD1. The CDR3 length is 15 residues. The V gene end was trimmed by 2 bases and the J gene end by 1 base; junction bases not matched to a gene: 1. Per germline, CDR1 MGHDK and CDR2 SYGVNS. CDR3 region: CASSEDRVNTGELFF. The CDR3 bases are TGTGCCAGCAGTGAAGACAGGGTGAACACCGGGGAGCTGTTTTTT.

This chain joins TRBV5-1 and TRBJ1-3, with 10 bases that match TRBD1. Trimming at V came to 3 bases and at J to 6 bases, leaving 9 bases not matched to a gene. Germline loops: CDR1 SGHRS, CDR2 YFSETQ. The CDR3 loop spans 16 amino acids. The CDR3 spells CASSSTGTGEANTIYF. The CDR3 DNA sequence: TGCGCCAGCAGCTCCACCGGGACAGGGGAAGCAAACACCATATATTTT.

This chain uses TRBV28 with TRBJ2-5; 10 nucleotides agree with TRBD2. V dropped 1 base and J dropped 5; count of bases not matched to a gene: 7. The CDR3 loop spans 16 amino acids. Germline CDR1 is MDHEN and CDR2 is SYDVKM. CDR3 nucleotide sequence: TGTGCCAGCAGTTTATTGAGCGGGAGGGGACCGGAGACCCAGTACTTC. Its protein is CASSLLSGRGPETQYF.

The chain employs TRBV4-2 and TRBJ1-2, with 9 bases that match TRBD1. The V and J ends lost 2 bases and 4 bases, in that order; junction bases with no gene match: 11. This CDR3 contains 17 residues. CDR1 is LGHNA and CDR2 is YNFKEQ in the germline V gene. This chain's CDR3 is CASSQSPGTGRFYGYTF. Here the CDR3 DNA reads TGTGCCAGCAGCCAAAGTCCAGGGACAGGGCGCTTCTATGGCTACACCTTC.

This rearrangement joins TRBV30 to TRBJ2-2; 7 positions agree with TRBD1. Germline V gene sequence: CDR1 GTSNPN, CDR2 SVGIG (reference sequence). The ends lost 2 bases at V and 1 base at J; junction bases unmatched: 1. The CDR3 sequence is 14 residues long. CDR3 sequence: CAWSQGENTGELFF. The CDR3 nucleotides read TGTGCCTGGAGTCAGGGGGAGAACACCGGGGAGCTGTTTTTT.

In DNA, the CDR3 is TGTGCCAGCAGTTTATCTTCTGGGGCAGCTGAAAAACTGTTTTTT. As protein: CASSLSSGAAEKLFF. This chain links TRBV28 with TRBJ1-4; a weak D match, TRBD1 (5 bases). Germline V CDR1 and CDR2: MDHEN, SYDVKM. Between the trimmed V and J ends, which lost 1 base and 7 bases, there was a span of 13 bases. CDR3 size: 15 residues.